The present TCR beta chain was sequenced within a study of shared clonotypes between healthy human individuals. Sequenced by immunoSEQ multiplex PCR; TCRdb stores in-frame clones only, minus some. The table records millions of clones, 80% to 95% of them present only once. The CDR3 runs 15 residues. V shed 2 bases, J shed 5 bases, and the junction held 4 bases outside the gene matches. Germline lookup yields CDR1 LNHDA and CDR2 SQIVND (reference sequence). The gene calls are TRBV19 and TRBJ2-2; 8 bases fit TRBD2. The receptor's source is a man in his late teens or twenties in good health. Some clones in this sample may be carry-over from other donors' samples. Input material: naive CD4+ T cells from PBMCs. The subset: CD45RA+ positively selected. The CDR3 nucleotides read TGTGCCAGTAGTATATCGGGAGGGCGAACCGGGGAGCTGTTTTTT. The encoded protein is CASSISGGRTGELFF.